Each of the 19 T cell receptor beta chains below was sequenced from the same sample in a study of cytomegalovirus exposure and HLA in healthy donors. This PCR relied on a set of 60 Vbeta primers and 13 Jbeta primers. Repertoires were generated with immunoSEQ multiplex PCR, while TCRdb's copy carries only in-frame clones and drops some. This sample yields roughly 160,000 clones, of which approximately 80% are seen a single time; approximately 2.2% belongs to the top ten. Sequencing was done on a sample of PBMCs. The receptors shown here come from a male donor in good health and CMV-seronegative.

The chain is built from TRBV7-9 and TRBJ2-5; TRBD2 might be the D (6 bases). The germline V and J ends were trimmed by 7 bases and 0 bases, with 12 bases remaining between them. CDR3 size: 14 residues. The germline V gene has CDR1 SEHNR and CDR2 FQNEAQ (reference sequence). This CDR3 is CASIDPGDQETQYF. CDR3 DNA: TGTGCCAGCATCGACCCGGGGGACCAAGAGACCCAGTACTTC.

The CDR3 loop reads CASSRVAPDTQYF. The DNA for the CDR3 is TGTGCCAGCAGTCGGGTGGCTCCAGATACGCAGTATTTT. This rearrangement joins TRBV2 to TRBJ2-3; D unclear. This CDR3 is built from 13 residues. V lost 5 bases to trimming and J lost 4 bases, with 10 bases between them. Germline values: CDR1 SNHLY, CDR2 FYNNEI.

The rearrangement joins TRBV27 to TRBJ2-3; TRBD2 aligns across 8 bases. The CDR3 loop spans 15 amino acids. V gave up 7 bases and J gave up 4 bases; unmatched junction bases: 10. Germline V lookup: CDR1 MNHEY, CDR2 SMNVEV (reference sequence). The CDR3 here is CASILRGGIADTQYF. DNA of the CDR3: TGTGCCAGCATCCTCCGGGGGGGCATCGCAGATACGCAGTATTTT.

J is TRBJ1-6 and V is TRBV6-5, with TRBD1 identical over 8 bases. CDR1 is MNHEY and CDR2 is SVGAGI in the germline V gene. V trimming: 4 bases; J trimming: 8 bases; junction bases outside the gene matches: 10. CDR3 length: 16 amino acids. CDR3 in amino acids: CASSSWVTGDDSPLHF. In DNA, the CDR3 is TGTGCCAGCAGTTCCTGGGTGACAGGGGATGATTCACCCCTCCACTTT.

V gene TRBV27 combines with J gene TRBJ2-4, with D possibly being TRBD2 (6 bases). Trimming removed 7 bases from V and 4 bases from J, with 14 bases in between. Germline V gene sequence: CDR1 MNHEY, CDR2 SMNVEV (reference sequence). The CDR3 extends over 14 amino acids. The CDR3 sequence: CASNSRGGKNIQYF. The CDR3 DNA is TGTGCCAGCAACTCGAGGGGAGGTAAAAACATTCAGTACTTC.

This sequence joins TRBV11-1 and TRBJ2-7; 10 nucleotides line up with TRBD1. J lost 2 bases, V lost 6 bases, and 10 bases had no gene match. Germline CDR1 is SGHAT and CDR2 is FQDESV (reference sequence). The CDR3 extends over 16 amino acids. CDR3 nucleotide sequence: TGTGCCAGCAGTCAGACACAGGACAGGGGGGCCTACGAGCAGTACTTC. Protein product: CASSQTQDRGAYEQYF. The whole variable domain, filled in from reference TRBV11-1 and TRBJ2-7, reads EAEVAQSPRYKITEKSQAVAFWCDPISGHATLYWYRQILGQGPELLVQFQDESVVDDSQLPKDRFSAERLKGVDSTLKIQPAELGDSAMYLCASSQTQDRGAYEQYFGPGTRLTVT.

This clone showed up just a few times. V is TRBV29-1 and J is TRBJ1-2; D gene ambiguous. Germline CDR1 is SQVTM and CDR2 is ANQGSEA. V was shortened by 4 bases and J by 8 bases, with 11 bases between the two germline ends. The length of the CDR3 is 11 residues. The CDR3 region is CSVGALGGYTF. As DNA, the CDR3 is TGCAGCGTTGGGGCCCTCGGCGGCTACACCTTC.

The chain recombines TRBV5-1 with TRBJ2-1; 9 bases agree with TRBD2. Germline-derived CDR1 and CDR2 are SGHRS and YFSETQ. V lost 1 base, J lost 8 bases, and 10 bases stayed unmatched. CDR3 length: 16 amino acids. CDR3 DNA: TGCGCCAGCAGCTTGATGGGCGGGAGGGCCGCTGATGAGCAGTTCTTC. This encodes CASSLMGGRAADEQFF.

The chain recombines TRBV29-1 with TRBJ2-2; perhaps TRBD2 as D (6 bases). V was cut by 4 bases and J by 4 bases, with 13 bases left in between. The CDR3 has 14 amino acids. The germline gives CDR1 SQVTM, CDR2 ANQGSEA. In nucleotides, the CDR3 is TGCAGCGTTGTGGGGGGAGTTCCCACCGGGGAGCTGTTTTTT. Translating it yields CSVVGGVPTGELFF.

The chain employs TRBV5-1 and TRBJ2-1; 7 bases agree with TRBD1. In germline, CDR1 is SGHRS, CDR2 YFSETQ. The CDR3 consists of 14 residues. V lost 2 bases, J lost 6 bases, and 5 bases stayed unmatched. The CDR3 nucleotides are TGCGCCAGCAGCTTTGGACAGGCACCCAATGAGCAGTTCTTC. It translates to CASSFGQAPNEQFF.

This clone was detected only once. The V call is TRBV9, the J call TRBJ2-7; 7 positions agree with TRBD1. Unmatched junction bases numbered 12, after V lost 4 bases and J lost 2 bases. Germline-derived CDR1 and CDR2 are SGDLS and YYNGEE. The CDR3 totals 16 residues. The CDR3 coding sequence is TGTGCCAGCAGCACCTCACCGGGACAGCCTACCTACGAGCAGTACTTC. Translating gives CASSTSPGQPTYEQYF.

The chain carries TRBV6-4 and TRBJ1-5, with D possibly being TRBD1 (6 bases). This CDR3 comprises 18 residues. The germline CDR1 and CDR2 sequences are MRHNA and SNTAGT. V was trimmed by 2 bases and J by 5 bases, leaving 22 bases between them. The CDR3 nucleotides read TGTGCCAGCAGTGACGCAAAGAAAACAGGGAGCGCGGATCAGCCCCAGCATTTT. This sequence encodes CASSDAKKTGSADQPQHF.

The V gene is TRBV4-2, the J gene TRBJ1-2; D unresolved. This CDR3 comprises 16 residues. Deletions cut 0 bases from V and 4 bases from J, with 15 bases between. Germline-derived CDR1 and CDR2 are LGHNA and YNFKEQ. The CDR3: CASSQESGGLGYGYTF. DNA for the CDR3: TGTGCCAGCAGCCAAGAATCAGGAGGATTGGGCTATGGCTACACCTTC.

J is TRBJ2-1 and V is TRBV27; TRBD2 matches at 15 bases. Per the germline V gene, CDR1 is MNHEY and CDR2 is SMNVEV (reference sequence). With V trimmed by 2 bases and J by 8 bases, 1 base remained unmatched. The CDR3 runs 15 residues. This CDR3 reads CASSLGLAGGDEQFF. The CDR3, as DNA: TGTGCCAGCAGTTTAGGACTAGCGGGAGGGGATGAGCAGTTCTTC.

This clone was seen a single time. The chain uses TRBV6-1 and TRBJ1-6; 10 nucleotides agree with TRBD1. The CDR3 is 15 amino acids. Germline V gene data show CDR1 as MNHNS and CDR2 as SASEGT. V dropped 5 bases and J dropped 10; count of bases not matched to a gene: 8. The CDR3 sequence is CASSRRQGAESPLHF. CDR3 coding DNA: TGTGCCAGCAGTCGCCGACAGGGGGCTGAATCACCCCTCCACTTT.

The gene calls are TRBV11-2 and TRBJ1-1; 7 bases line up with TRBD1. Germline V CDR1 and CDR2: SGHAT, FQNNGV. The CDR3 runs 17 residues. V lost 3 bases, J lost 0 bases, and 10 bases stayed unmatched. CDR3 nucleotides: TGTGCCAGCAGCTTTTCAGGCCCCGGACAGGTGAACACTGAAGCTTTCTTT. Residues: CASSFSGPGQVNTEAFF. Drawing the rest from reference TRBV11-2 and TRBJ1-1, the complete variable domain is EAGVAQSPRYKIIEKRQSVAFWCNPISGHATLYWYQQILGQGPKLLIQFQNNGVVDDSQLPKDRFSAERLKGVDSTLKIQPAKLEDSAVYLCASSFSGPGQVNTEAFFGQGTRLTVV.

This chain uses TRBV28 with TRBJ2-7, with TRBD2 matching over 11 bases. After removal of 5 bases from V and 4 bases from J, the junction contained 7 bases not matched to a gene. Germline loops: CDR1 MDHEN, CDR2 SYDVKM. CDR3 size: 15 residues. The CDR3 here is CASSRTSGSGYEQYF. DNA of the CDR3: TGTGCCAGCAGTCGTACTAGCGGGAGTGGGTACGAGCAGTACTTC.

J is TRBJ2-7 and V is TRBV28, with TRBD2 matching 7 bases. The CDR3 is made up of 15 amino acids. Germline CDR1 and CDR2: MDHEN and SYDVKM. V lost 6 bases to trimming and J lost 0 bases; unmatched junction nucleotides: 8. The CDR3 sequence is CASSSGLVSSYEQYF. DNA for the CDR3: TGTGCCAGCAGCTCAGGACTAGTGAGCTCCTACGAGCAGTACTTC. The full variable domain, rest sourced from reference TRBV28 and TRBJ2-7, is DVKVTQSSRYLVKRTGEKVFLECVQDMDHENMFWYRQDPGLGLRLIYFSYDVKMKEKGDIPEGYSVSREKKERFSLILESASTNQTSMYLCASSSGLVSSYEQYFGPGTRLTVT.

V usage is TRBV5-1 and J usage is TRBJ2-5, with TRBD2 matching over 11 bases. Trimming at V came to 1 base and at J to 1 base, leaving 9 bases not matched to a gene. Germline CDR1 and CDR2: SGHRS and YFSETQ. The CDR3 totals 18 residues. The DNA of the CDR3 is TGCGCCAGCAGCTTGAGGTTGACTAGCGGGACGATCCAAGAGACCCAGTACTTC. It translates to CASSLRLTSGTIQETQYF.